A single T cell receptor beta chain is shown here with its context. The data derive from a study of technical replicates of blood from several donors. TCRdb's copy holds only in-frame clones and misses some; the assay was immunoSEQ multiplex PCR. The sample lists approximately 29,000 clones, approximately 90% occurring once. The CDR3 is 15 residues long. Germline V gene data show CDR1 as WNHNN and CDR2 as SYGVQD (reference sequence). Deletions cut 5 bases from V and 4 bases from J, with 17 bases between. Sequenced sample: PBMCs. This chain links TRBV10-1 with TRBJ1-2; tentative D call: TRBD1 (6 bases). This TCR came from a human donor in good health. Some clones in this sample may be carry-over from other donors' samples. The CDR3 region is CASSLRDISVYGYTF. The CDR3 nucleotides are TGCGCCAGCAGTCTCCGGGACATCTCCGTCTATGGCTACACCTTC.